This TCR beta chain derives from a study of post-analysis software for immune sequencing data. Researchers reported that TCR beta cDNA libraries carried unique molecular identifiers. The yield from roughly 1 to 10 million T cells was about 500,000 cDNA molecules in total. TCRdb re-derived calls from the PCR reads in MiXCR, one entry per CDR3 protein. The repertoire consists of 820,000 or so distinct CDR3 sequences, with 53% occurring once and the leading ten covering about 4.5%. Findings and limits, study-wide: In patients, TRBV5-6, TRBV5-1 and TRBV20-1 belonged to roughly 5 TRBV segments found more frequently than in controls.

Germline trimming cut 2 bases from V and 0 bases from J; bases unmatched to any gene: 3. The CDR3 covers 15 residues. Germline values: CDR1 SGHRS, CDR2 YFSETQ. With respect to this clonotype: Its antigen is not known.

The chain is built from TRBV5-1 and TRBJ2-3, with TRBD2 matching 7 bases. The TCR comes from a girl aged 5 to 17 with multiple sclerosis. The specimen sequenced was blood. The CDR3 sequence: CASSFGDYSTDTQYF. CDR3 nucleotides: TGCGCCAGCAGCTTCGGGGACTATAGCACAGATACGCAGTATTTT.